The rows below give T cell receptor beta chains drawn from one sample of a study of post-analysis software for immune sequencing data. MiXCR, run by TCRdb on the PCR reads, gives a single entry per CDR3 protein. The sample gives fewer than 700,000 distinct CDR3 sequences, 40% to 50% of which show up once; about 1.5% is in the top ten. What was sequenced was blood. The receptors shown here come from a girl aged 5-17 years with multiple sclerosis. Both conserved end residues are part of each CDR3. Fields, in order: CDR3 DNA, CDR3 protein, clone size, D gene, V gene, J gene. D genes are given only for firm matches. Clone size is given for some rows only: seen once, a few or many times, or a class if the clone is expanded.

DNA: TGCGCCAGCAGCCAAGGAATAGGGACTGATTATGGCTACACCTTC; CDR3: CASSQGIGTDYGYTF; size: few; D: .; V: TRBV4-1; J: TRBJ1-2
DNA: TGTGCCAGCAGTTCGCAGGGTCCTGAAGCTTTCTTT; CDR3: CASSSQGPEAFF; size: .; D: .; V: TRBV12-3/TRBV12-4; J: TRBJ1-1
DNA: TGTGCCAGCAACACCCCAGGGGAAGGCTACACCTTC; CDR3: CASNTPGEGYTF; size: few; D: .; V: TRBV7-2; J: TRBJ1-2
DNA: TGTGCCAGCAGCGGACGAACAGGGGTTCGTGGCTACACCTTC; CDR3: CASSGRTGVRGYTF; size: few; D: TRBD1; V: TRBV9; J: TRBJ1-2
DNA: TGTGCCAGCAGCTGGGGGACACCCAATCAGCCCCAGCATTTT; CDR3: CASSWGTPNQPQHF; size: .; D: .; V: TRBV7-2; J: TRBJ1-5
DNA: TGTGCCAGCAGTTTAATACCAGGGTGGGGTGATGAGACCCAGTACTTC; CDR3: CASSLIPGWGDETQYF; size: .; D: .; V: TRBV4-2; J: TRBJ2-5
DNA: TGTGCCAGCAGTTACTCGAATTCGGGCGGGAAAGGGGCCTACGAGCAGTACTTC; CDR3: CASSYSNSGGKGAYEQYF; size: .; D: .; V: TRBV6-2/TRBV6-3; J: TRBJ2-7
DNA: TGCAGTGCTAGAGGTCTGTTGGGGACTGAAGCTTTCTTT; CDR3: CSARGLLGTEAFF; size: .; D: .; V: TRBV20-1; J: TRBJ1-1
DNA: TGTGCCAGCAGTTACAGGGAGCGCGGCTATGGCTACACCTTC; CDR3: CASSYRERGYGYTF; size: few; D: .; V: TRBV6-5; J: TRBJ1-2
DNA: TGCAGTGCTGCTCCAGACACCTCGCACTATGGCTACACCTTC; CDR3: CSAAPDTSHYGYTF; size: .; D: .; V: TRBV20-1; J: TRBJ1-2